These 6 T cell receptor delta chains were all obtained from the same sample, sequenced in a study of delta chains in infants with herpesvirus infections. Gamma-chain- and delta-chain-specific primers converted PBMC RNA into TCR cDNA. TCRdb reprocessed the RT-PCR reads using CATT. The profile shows 1,200 or so delta-chain clones, approximately 29% of them singletons. Sample: peripheral blood, taken at time point 2 of longitudinal follow-up. All receptors derive from a human donor who was a Ugandan infant, either HIV-exposed or HIV-unexposed (not recorded which).

To note about this clone: Other DNA sequences of this sample code for an identical CDR3. V is TRDV1 and J is TRDJ1; TRDD3 matches 7 bases. The CDR3 contains 18 residues. Germline V gene lookup returns CDR1 TSWWSYY and CDR2 QGS. The junction had 12 bases not matched to a gene; V was cut back by 2 bases and J by 0 bases. Here the CDR3 DNA reads TGTGCTCTTGGGGAAATAGACCTGCGAGGGGGATACACCGATAAACTCATCTTT. This encodes CALGEIDLRGGYTDKLIF.

This clone is large. The chain has TRAV38-2/DV8 and TRDJ1; 7 bases match TRDD3. Looked up from germline, CDR1 is TSESDYY and CDR2 is QEAYKQQN. The CDR3 is made up of 16 amino acids. J lost 6 bases, V lost 1 base, and 12 bases had no gene match. CDR3 coding DNA: TGTGCTTATAGGAGCTACGGCGGGATACAGAGACATAAACTCATCTTT. It yields the protein CAYRSYGGIQRHKLIF.

This clone is classed as large. The gene calls are TRDV1 and TRDJ1, with D possibly matching TRDD3 (5 bases). Trimming pared 5 bases from V and 10 bases from J, leaving 14 bases between. Germline CDR1 reads TSWWSYY; CDR2 reads QGS. The CDR3 contains 12 residues. This chain's CDR3 is CALGRGYWRLIF. The CDR3 DNA reads TGTGCTCTTGGGAGGGGCTACTGGAGACTCATCTTT.

A few counts support this clone. This chain uses TRDV1 with TRDJ1, with a weak D call TRDD3 (6 bases). The CDR3 spans 22 residues. The V end lost 5 bases, the J end lost 1 base, and 35 bases lay between the germline ends. Germline CDR1 reads TSWWSYY; CDR2 reads QGS. As DNA, the CDR3 is TGTGCTCTTGGGTCCCTTGCCCCCTCCAGGGACTGGGAGGATACAGGCACCGATAAACTCATCTTT. Residues: CALGSLAPSRDWEDTGTDKLIF.

This chain connects TRDV1 to TRDJ1; possible D gene TRDD3, 5 bases. CDR3 size: 16 residues. Germline CDR1 and CDR2: TSWWSYY and QGS. Trimming cost V 0 bases and J 6 bases, with 17 bases left between them. Here the CDR3 DNA reads TGTGCTCTTGGGGAACTAGCCAAGGGATCAGGGTATAAACTCATCTTT. Translating it yields CALGELAKGSGYKLIF.

V gene TRDV1 combines with J gene TRDJ1, with D possibly matching TRDD3 (5 bases). CDR1 is TSWWSYY, CDR2 QGS, per germline. Between the trimmed V and J ends, which lost 0 bases and 7 bases, there was a span of 24 bases. CDR3 length equals 18 residues. The CDR3 DNA reads as TGTGCTCTTGGGGAACTTAGCCCGTACTGGTGGATTAAGATTAAACTCATCTTT. Translating it yields CALGELSPYWWIKIKLIF.